A single T cell receptor (beta chain) is shown here with its context. Its antigen is unknown. The sample belongs to a study of post-analysis software for immune sequencing data. As for the study in general: Relapsing-remitting, secondary progressive and progressive-relapsing forms of multiple sclerosis all featured among disease courses. Broader study findings: About 5 TRBV segments were significantly more frequent in patients than in controls. TRBV5-6, TRBV5-1 and TRBV20-1 were among these segments.

Germline-derived CDR1 and CDR2 are SNHLY and FYNNEI. V shed 9 bases, J shed 6 bases, and the junction held 11 bases outside the gene matches. The CDR3 loop spans 14 amino acids. Included in the TCR beta cDNA libraries were unique molecular identifiers. TCRdb reanalysed the PCR reads using MiXCR and keeps one entry per CDR3 protein. The data show 650,000 to 900,000 distinct CDR3 sequences, under 60% seen once. This clonotype was sampled from a girl between 10 and 17 years old with multiple sclerosis. Sequencing input: blood. The rearrangement links TRBV2 to TRBJ2-7; TRBD1 aligns across 10 bases. Written as DNA, the CDR3 is TGTGCCAGTAGTCTCGGGACAGGGGAGCGCGAGCAGTACTTC. Its protein product is CASSLGTGEREQYF.